Below, one T cell receptor beta chain is given with its context. The data are from a study of T cell changes during pregnancy in multiple sclerosis. Measured with immunoSEQ multiplex PCR; TCRdb has only the in-frame clones, and not every one. The sample lists about 45,000 clones, less than 95% occurring once. Germline CDR1 is GTSNPN and CDR2 is SVGIG (reference sequence). V dropped 2 bases and J dropped 2 bases, with 6 bases sitting between them. The CDR3 runs 13 residues. The specimen comprised CD4+ T cells from peripheral blood mononuclear cells, sampled in the third trimester of pregnancy. This receptor was taken from a female donor with multiple sclerosis, enrolled in a pregnancy study. The gene calls are TRBV30 and TRBJ2-2; D not certain. CDR3 in DNA: TGTGCCTGGAGTTCCTTAAACACCGGGGAGCTGTTTTTT. Translating it yields CAWSSLNTGELFF.